These 28 T cell receptor beta chains were sequenced from one sample in a study of T-cell memory formation after mild COVID-19. MiXCR was run by TCRdb on the 5' RACE reads, yielding one entry per CDR3 protein. This sample yields around 430,000 distinct CDR3 sequences, of which about 15% are seen a single time; roughly 21% belongs to the top ten. The sample taken for sequencing was PBMCs or a T cell subset sorted from them (not recorded which). These receptors originate from a man aged 18 to 30 who had mild COVID-19 (a few samples of this study predate the infection). Cell type and time point are not known.

This clonotype was detected only a few times. V is TRBV6-1 and J is TRBJ1-1; no clear D gene. With 4 bases removed from V and 0 bases from J, the gap between germline ends came to 9 bases. The CDR3 is made up of 14 amino acids. The germline V gene encodes CDR1 MNHNS and CDR2 SASEGT. DNA of the CDR3: TGTGCCAGCAGTGGCCACATAATGAACACTGAAGCTTTCTTT. Translation: CASSGHIMNTEAFF.

J is TRBJ1-1 and V is TRBV7-9, with 7 bases lining up with TRBD1. Germline CDR1 reads SEHNR; CDR2 reads FQNEAQ (reference sequence). The CDR3 runs to 15 residues. The J segment lost 7 bases and the V segment lost 5 bases, leaving 13 bases of the junction unmatched. For the CDR3, the DNA is TGTGCCAGCAGCGCCCCCGACAGGGCGGAGCGTGAAGCTTTCTTT. Protein: CASSAPDRAEREAFF.

This clonotype occurred many times. The junction shows a germline mismatch at one end, possibly a read error. The chain carries TRBV7-7 and TRBJ1-3; D ambiguous. Looked up from germline, CDR1 is SSHAT and CDR2 is FNYEAQ (reference sequence). This CDR3 comprises 13 residues. The CDR3 DNA follows: TGTGCTAGCAGCTCCTCCTCTGGAAACACCATATATTTT. Protein: CASSSSSGNTIYF.

The V gene is TRBV27, the J gene TRBJ2-2, with a possible D match to TRBD2 (5 bases). CDR1 and CDR2 (germline): MNHEY, SMNVEV (reference sequence). V lost 3 bases to trimming and J lost 4 bases, with 9 bases between them. The CDR3 totals 14 residues. CDR3 residues: CASSFAAGTGELFF. As DNA, the CDR3 is TGTGCCAGCAGTTTTGCGGCGGGCACCGGGGAGCTGTTTTTT.

This sequence joins TRBV4-3 and TRBJ1-2; D unresolved. Germline V gene sequence: CDR1 LGHNA, CDR2 YSLEER. The CDR3 has 11 amino acids. V dropped 1 base and J dropped 8 bases, with 5 bases sitting between them. DNA for the CDR3: TGCGCCAGCAGCCAAGCCGGGGGCTACACCTTC. It specifies CASSQAGGYTF.

The chain combines TRBV24-1 with TRBJ1-5; TRBD1 matches at 8 bases. The CDR3 length is 14 residues. Germline V CDR1 and CDR2: KGHDR, SFDVKD. The ends lost 7 bases at V and 5 bases at J; junction bases unmatched: 6. The DNA of the CDR3 is TGTGCCACCAGCGACAGGGGTGCGGATCAGCCCCAGCATTTT. Protein product: CATSDRGADQPQHF.

This clonotype was counted between two and nine times. This chain uses TRBV2 with TRBJ1-2; possibly TRBD1 for D (5 bases). The CDR3 has 14 residues. Trimming took 0 bases from V and 8 from J, leaving 13 bases between them. Looked up from germline, CDR1 is SNHLY and CDR2 is FYNNEI. CDR3 region: CASSEAMFQGGYTF. CDR3 DNA: TGTGCCAGCAGTGAAGCTATGTTCCAGGGCGGCTACACCTTC.

This clonotype was picked up a small number of times. The rearrangement joins TRBV20-1 to TRBJ2-3; 10 bases agree with TRBD2. The V and J ends lost 0 bases and 2 bases, in that order; junction bases with no gene match: 5. Germline lookup yields CDR1 DFQATT and CDR2 SNEGSKA (reference sequence). The CDR3 totals 16 residues. The CDR3 coding sequence is TGCAGTGCTAGAGACCCAACTAGCGGGGACACAGATACGCAGTATTTT. Translated: CSARDPTSGDTDTQYF.

The chain is built from TRBV20-1 and TRBJ2-7, with 9 bases fitting TRBD1. Per the germline V gene, CDR1 is DFQATT and CDR2 is SNEGSKA (reference sequence). The CDR3 spans 15 residues. J was trimmed by 5 bases and V by 3 bases; bases with no gene match: 11. The CDR3 loop reads CSARVPGQGFNEQYF. The CDR3 DNA reads as TGCAGTGCTAGGGTTCCGGGACAGGGATTCAACGAGCAGTACTTC.

This clonotype showed up many times. V is TRBV7-2 and J is TRBJ2-5, with a weak D call TRBD1 (5 bases). The germline CDR1 and CDR2 sequences are SGHTA and FQGNSA. The CDR3 is 12 amino acids. Trimming removed 5 bases at V and 5 bases at J, with 9 bases between. The CDR3 is CASSPNRETQYF. The CDR3, as DNA: TGTGCCAGCAGCCCGAACAGGGAGACCCAGTACTTC.

V usage is TRBV12-3 or TRBV12-4 and J usage is TRBJ2-2, with a tentative D call TRBD1 (5 bases). There are 11 residues in the CDR3. Trimming cost V 9 bases and J 6 bases, with 8 bases left between them. CDR3 loop: CASGAAGELFF. For the CDR3, the DNA is TGTGCCAGTGGGGCCGCCGGGGAGCTGTTTTTT.

This clonotype was picked up a small number of times. The CDR3 protein is CASSSSGGEPYYEQYV. DNA of the CDR3: TGTGCCAGCAGTTCTAGCGGGGGGGAGCCCTACTACGAGCAGTACGTC. This chain connects TRBV28 to TRBJ2-7, with TRBD2 matching 12 bases. V shed 4 bases, J shed 3 bases, and the junction held 7 bases outside the gene matches. This CDR3 contains 16 residues. Looked up from germline, CDR1 is MDHEN and CDR2 is SYDVKM.

This sequence joins TRBV29-1 and TRBJ1-1; D call uncertain. The CDR3 length is 13 residues. CDR1 SQVTM and CDR2 ANQGSEA come from the germline V gene. The CDR3 DNA is TGCAAGGCTTCGAGGACGGAGAACACTGAAGCTTTCTTT. Its protein is CKASRTENTEAFF. The full variable domain, rest sourced from reference TRBV29-1 and TRBJ1-1, is SAVISQKPSRDICQRGTSLTIQCQVDSQVTMMFWYRQQPGQSLTLIATANQGSEATYESGFVIDKFPISRPNLTFSTLTVSNMSPEDSSIYLCKASRTENTEAFFGQGTRLTVV.

The V and J genes are TRBV29-1 and TRBJ1-1; possibly TRBD1 for D (6 bases). CDR1 is SQVTM and CDR2 is ANQGSEA in the germline V gene. V lost 7 bases, J lost 8 bases, and 20 bases lay in between. The CDR3 contains 13 residues. CDR3 in amino acids: CSATPDSRREAFF. CDR3 DNA sequence: TGCAGCGCAACCCCGGACAGCCGAAGAGAAGCTTTCTTT.

The rearrangement links TRBV12-3 or TRBV12-4 to TRBJ2-1; D is unresolved. Trimming removed 6 bases from V and 0 bases from J, with 9 bases in between. The CDR3 consists of 14 residues. CDR3 sequence reads: CASSTTRSYNEQFF. As DNA, the CDR3 is TGTGCCAGCAGCACCACTCGCTCCTACAATGAGCAGTTCTTC.

The sample holds a few counts of this clonotype. The rearrangement uses TRBV7-3 and TRBJ2-2, with D unclear. The V and J ends lost 5 bases and 1 base respectively, with 8 bases between them. The germline V gene has CDR1 SGHTA and CDR2 FQGTGA. This CDR3 region has 14 residues. The CDR3 DNA sequence: TGTGCCAGCAGCCCCCACGGGAACACCGGGGAGCTGTTTTTT. This encodes CASSPHGNTGELFF.

The rearrangement links TRBV7-2 to TRBJ2-4; 8 bases match TRBD2. Per the germline V gene, CDR1 is SGHTA and CDR2 is FQGNSA. V lost 5 bases and J lost 10; bases outside the gene matches: 13. The CDR3 spans 15 residues. CDR3 amino acids: CASSLGGAGDFIQYF. In nucleotides, the CDR3 is TGTGCCAGCAGCCTCGGGGGAGCGGGGGACTTTATTCAGTACTTC. The full variable domain, its missing parts supplied by reference TRBV7-2 and TRBJ2-4, is GAGVSQSPSNKVTEKGKDVELRCDPISGHTALYWYRQSLGQGLEFLIYFQGNSAPDKSGLPSDRFSAERTGGSVSTLTIQRTQQEDSAVYLCASSLGGAGDFIQYFGAGTRLSVL.

This clonotype was detected a few times. This rearrangement joins TRBV29-1 to TRBJ1-1; 11 positions agree with TRBD1. The germline CDR1 and CDR2 sequences are SQVTM and ANQGSEA. V shed 7 bases and J 4 bases; nucleotides not matched to a gene: 5. The CDR3 is made up of 13 amino acids. In nucleotides, the CDR3 is TGCAGCGGGGGGACAGGGGGAGGCACTGAAGCTTTCTTT. Residues: CSGGTGGGTEAFF. Full variable domain (outside the CDR3, taken from reference TRBV29-1 and TRBJ1-1): SAVISQKPSRDICQRGTSLTIQCQVDSQVTMMFWYRQQPGQSLTLIATANQGSEATYESGFVIDKFPISRPNLTFSTLTVSNMSPEDSSIYLCSGGTGGGTEAFFGQGTRLTVV.

This clonotype occurred a few times. The chain uses TRBV5-4 and TRBJ1-1; tentatively, D is TRBD1 (6 bases). The CDR3 has 17 residues. In germline, CDR1 is SGHNT, CDR2 YYREEE (reference sequence). Deletions cut 3 bases from V and 0 bases from J, with 18 bases between. CDR3 amino acids: CASSSKTGPYVNTEAFF. The CDR3 DNA reads TGTGCCAGCAGCTCCAAGACAGGCCCCTATGTGAACACTGAAGCTTTCTTT.

CDR3 region: CSARDTGRGKSLGGYTF. The CDR3 nucleotides are TGCAGTGCTAGAGATACGGGCAGGGGAAAGAGTCTGGGTGGCTACACCTTC. The J gene is TRBJ1-2, the V gene TRBV20-1, with D possibly being TRBD1 (6 bases). Trimming stripped 0 bases from V and 7 bases from J, with 24 bases between. The CDR3 is made up of 17 amino acids. Per germline, CDR1 DFQATT and CDR2 SNEGSKA (reference sequence).

This clonotype has ten or more counts. This sequence joins TRBV28 and TRBJ1-5, with no clear D. Germline V gene sequence: CDR1 MDHEN, CDR2 SYDVKM. V dropped 5 bases and J dropped 0 bases, with 5 bases sitting between them. The CDR3 extends over 13 amino acids. Written as DNA, the CDR3 is TGTGCCAGCAGTCCATATAGCAATCAGCCCCAGCATTTT. It yields the protein CASSPYSNQPQHF.

This clonotype was picked up a small number of times. This rearrangement joins TRBV5-1 to TRBJ1-1; tentatively, D is TRBD1 (6 bases). The length of the CDR3 is 15 residues. Germline CDR1 SGHRS, CDR2 YFSETQ. The V end was cut by 4 bases, the J end by 0 bases, with 13 bases between. CDR3 bases: TGCGCCAGCAGCCGTGTGGGGGACATGAACACTGAAGCTTTCTTT. Translating it yields CASSRVGDMNTEAFF.

The chain combines TRBV6-5 with TRBJ1-1; the D is unclear. Trimming left V 0 bases short and J 1 base short, with 9 bases between. This CDR3 comprises 15 residues. Germline V CDR1 and CDR2: MNHEY, SVGAGI. CDR3 sequence: CASSYSRGQNTEAFF. The CDR3 DNA follows: TGTGCCAGCAGTTACTCCCGCGGGCAGAACACTGAAGCTTTCTTT.

The chain has TRBV12-3 or TRBV12-4 and TRBJ2-1, with D perhaps TRBD1 or TRBD2 (6 bases each). Trimming took off 1 base at V and 4 bases at J, with 17 bases between the two ends. This CDR3 has 17 amino acids. As DNA, the CDR3 is TGTGCCAGCAGTTTAGGGTACGGGGGCTCTCCTTACAATGAGCAGTTCTTC. This codes for CASSLGYGGSPYNEQFF.

This clonotype was recorded at least ten times. The chain recombines TRBV7-8 with TRBJ2-2, with D maybe TRBD1 (5 bases). Trimming cost V 7 bases and J 0 bases, with 12 bases left between them. The CDR3 length is 15 residues. Germline V gene data show CDR1 as SGHVS and CDR2 as FQNEAQ. Here the CDR3 DNA reads TGTGCCAGCACCGACGACAGATCGAACACCGGGGAGCTGTTTTTT. Its protein product is CASTDDRSNTGELFF. Drawing the rest from reference TRBV7-8 and TRBJ2-2, the complete variable domain is GAGVSQSPRYKVAKRGQDVALRCDPISGHVSLFWYQQALGQGPEFLTYFQNEAQLDKSGLPSDRFFAERPEGSVSTLKIQRTQQEDSAVYLCASTDDRSNTGELFFGEGSRLTVL.

This clonotype has only a few counts. This chain joins TRBV7-3 and TRBJ2-3; D ambiguous. V was clipped by 4 bases and J by 2 bases, with 10 bases between them. The germline V gene encodes CDR1 SGHTA and CDR2 FQGTGA. The CDR3 contains 14 residues. The DNA for the CDR3 is TGTGCCAGCAGCTCTACAGCGTTCACAGATACGCAGTATTTT. The encoded protein is CASSSTAFTDTQYF. Combining the CDR3 with reference TRBV7-3 and TRBJ2-3 gives the whole variable domain GAGVSQTPSNKVTEKGKYVELRCDPISGHTALYWYRQSLGQGPEFLIYFQGTGAADDSGLPNDRFFAVRPEGSVSTLKIQRTERGDSAVYLCASSSTAFTDTQYFGPGTRLTVL.

V is TRBV5-6 and J is TRBJ2-1; the match to TRBD2 covers 11 bases. Per germline, CDR1 SGHDT and CDR2 YYEEEE. The CDR3 is made up of 14 amino acids. V was clipped by 3 bases and J by 9 bases; unmatched bases: 5. CDR3 protein: CASSYSGGAREQFF. For the CDR3, the DNA is TGTGCCAGCAGCTATAGCGGGGGGGCCCGTGAGCAGTTCTTC.

This clonotype was seen a few times. The V and J genes are TRBV6-5 and TRBJ2-1, with TRBD2 as a possible D gene (5 bases). The CDR3 spans 14 residues. In germline, CDR1 is MNHEY, CDR2 SVGAGI. Trimming removed 5 bases from V and 5 bases from J, with 13 bases in between. The CDR3 region has the DNA TGTGCCAGCAGTCTAGCAGAGGGAAACAATGAGCAGTTCTTC. Its protein is CASSLAEGNNEQFF.